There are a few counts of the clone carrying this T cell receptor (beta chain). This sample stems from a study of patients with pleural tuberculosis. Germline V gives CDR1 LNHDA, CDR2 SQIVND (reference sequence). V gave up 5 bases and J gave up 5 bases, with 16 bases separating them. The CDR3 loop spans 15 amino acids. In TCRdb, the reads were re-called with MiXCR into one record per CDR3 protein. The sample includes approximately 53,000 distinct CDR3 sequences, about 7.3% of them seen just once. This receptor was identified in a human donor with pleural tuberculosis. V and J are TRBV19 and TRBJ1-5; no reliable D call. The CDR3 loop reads CASSGYIFQYQPQHF. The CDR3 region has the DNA TGTGCCAGTAGTGGATACATTTTCCAGTATCAGCCCCAGCATTTT.